A single sample is the source of the 31 T cell receptor beta chains below, sequenced in a study of CD8 T cells in ankylosing spondylitis. One entry per CDR3 protein results from TCRdb running MiXCR on the 5' RACE reads. Among hundreds of thousands of distinct CDR3 sequences listed, 20% to 25% were seen once. Sequencing input: blood, either unsorted or a sorted T cell fraction (not recorded which). These TCRs come from a male donor with ankylosing spondylitis or in good health (not recorded which).

This clonotype was counted once. This chain connects TRBV12-3 or TRBV12-4 to TRBJ2-1, with 9 positions matching TRBD2. The CDR3 spans 12 residues. V trimming: 5 bases; J trimming: 10 bases; junction bases outside the gene matches: 3. As DNA, the CDR3 is TGTGCCAGCAGTATCGGACTAGCGGAGCAGTTCTTC. The encoded protein is CASSIGLAEQFF.

The rearrangement joins TRBV12-3 or TRBV12-4 to TRBJ2-1; 9 bases are shared with TRBD1. The V segment lost 3 bases and the J segment 5 bases; nucleotides outside the gene matches: 5. CDR3 size: 15 residues. The CDR3 reads CASSLGTGSNNEQFF. CDR3 in DNA: TGTGCCAGCAGTTTGGGGACAGGGAGCAACAATGAGCAGTTCTTC.

The J gene is TRBJ2-1, the V gene TRBV12-3 or TRBV12-4; TRBD1 agrees at 7 bases. The CDR3 totals 13 residues. The V and J ends lost 4 bases and 7 bases, in that order; junction bases with no gene match: 4. CDR3 protein: CASSSGTENEQFF. CDR3 nucleotides: TGTGCCAGCAGTTCCGGGACAGAAAATGAGCAGTTCTTC.

This clonotype is a singleton in its sample. The chain links TRBV12-3 or TRBV12-4 to TRBJ2-3; 10 bases are shared with TRBD1. The CDR3 has 16 amino acids. J was trimmed by 2 bases and V by 5 bases; bases with no gene match: 7. The CDR3 reads CASSPGTGVATDTQYF. CDR3 nucleotide sequence: TGTGCCAGCAGTCCCGGGACAGGGGTCGCCACAGATACGCAGTATTTT.

The chain joins TRBV12-3 or TRBV12-4 to TRBJ2-5; TRBD2 aligns across 9 bases. With V trimmed by 7 bases and J by 2 bases, 5 bases remained unmatched. This CDR3 has 14 residues. The CDR3 bases are TGTGCCAGCAAATGGAGCGGGGGGCAAGAGACCCAGTACTTC. Its protein product is CASKWSGGQETQYF.

This clonotype was picked up a small number of times. V gene TRBV12-3 or TRBV12-4 combines with J gene TRBJ1-4; D not resolved. There are 14 residues in the CDR3. V was shortened by 0 bases and J by 7 bases, with 9 bases between the two germline ends. The CDR3 DNA sequence: TGTGCCAGCAGTTTAGCACGGGGTCCTGAAAAACTGTTTTTT. Residues: CASSLARGPEKLFF.

This clonotype was counted between two and nine times. This rearrangement joins TRBV11-2 to TRBJ2-7; maybe TRBD2 (6 bases). The V gene lost 5 bases and the J gene lost 3 bases, with 23 bases spanning the gap. The CDR3 loop spans 17 amino acids. Germline V gene lookup returns CDR1 SGHAT and CDR2 FQNNGV. CDR3 in amino acids: CASSPLAGAGTDYEQYF. In DNA, the CDR3 is TGTGCCAGCAGCCCTCTAGCCGGGGCGGGGACCGACTACGAGCAGTACTTC.

This clonotype was picked up a small number of times. The chain has TRBV6-4 and TRBJ2-1; D is possibly TRBD2 (7 bases). The germline V and J ends were trimmed by 6 bases and 10 bases, with 22 bases remaining between them. Germline CDR1 reads MRHNA; CDR2 reads SNTAGT. The CDR3 loop spans 15 amino acids. The CDR3 sequence is CASSPRGGGGDEQFF. In nucleotides, the CDR3 is TGTGCCAGCAGCCCCAGGGGTGGCGGGGGTGACGAGCAGTTCTTC.

The genes are TRBV20-1 and TRBJ2-5, with D perhaps matching TRBD2 (5 bases). In germline, CDR1 is DFQATT, CDR2 SNEGSKA (reference sequence). V dropped 6 bases and J dropped 5 bases, with 13 bases sitting between them. The CDR3 is 12 amino acids. This CDR3 is CSALGIAETQYF. The CDR3 DNA reads as TGCAGTGCCCTCGGGATCGCGGAGACCCAGTACTTC.

This rearrangement joins TRBV12-3 or TRBV12-4 to TRBJ1-1; no clear D gene. The CDR3 covers 12 residues. Trimming cost V 6 bases and J 1 base, with 6 bases left between them. The CDR3 nucleotides are TGTGCCAGCAGCCAACAGAACACTGAAGCTTTCTTT. It yields the protein CASSQQNTEAFF.

The V gene is TRBV7-9, the J gene TRBJ1-1, with unresolved D. Trimming cost V 2 bases and J 7 bases, with 8 bases left between them. The germline V gene has CDR1 SEHNR and CDR2 FQNEAQ (reference sequence). The CDR3 length is 12 residues. CDR3 region: CASSLLLGEAFF. For the CDR3, the DNA is TGTGCCAGCAGCTTACTTCTGGGTGAAGCTTTCTTT. Supplemented by reference TRBV7-9 and TRBJ1-1, the full variable domain reads DTGVSQNPRHKITKRGQNVTFRCDPISEHNRLYWYRQTLGQGPEFLTYFQNEAQLEKSRLLSDRFSAERPKGSFSTLEIQRTEQGDSAMYLCASSLLLGEAFFGQGTRLTVV.

In this sample, this clonotype turned up a few times. This sequence joins TRBV9 and TRBJ2-1, with 7 bases lining up with TRBD2. Germline CDR1 and CDR2: SGDLS and YYNGEE. The CDR3 consists of 16 residues. The J segment lost 4 bases and the V segment lost 4 bases, leaving 11 bases of the junction unmatched. The DNA of the CDR3 is TGTGCCAGCAGCCCGAGCGGACTAGACGATTACAATGAGCAGTTCTTC. This encodes CASSPSGLDDYNEQFF.

This chain joins TRBV12-3 or TRBV12-4 and TRBJ2-1; TRBD1 might be the D (6 bases). The CDR3 is 15 amino acids. Trimming pared 6 bases from V and 4 bases from J, leaving 16 bases between. The CDR3 here is CASSDTGSRYNEQFF. In DNA, the CDR3 is TGTGCCAGCAGCGATACAGGGTCTCGGTACAATGAGCAGTTCTTC.

The chain combines TRBV20-1 with TRBJ2-5, with D maybe TRBD2 (6 bases). Germline CDR1 and CDR2: DFQATT and SNEGSKA (reference sequence). V was pared by 6 bases and J by 5 bases, with 25 bases between. The CDR3 is 16 residues long. The CDR3 DNA sequence: TGCAGTGCGCGGGACCATGCTATGGAGGTCGTTGAGACCCAGTACTTC. It is translated as CSARDHAMEVVETQYF.

This clonotype was recorded a few times. The V and J genes are TRBV10-3 and TRBJ2-7, with a possible D match to TRBD1 (5 bases). CDR1 and CDR2 from the germline V gene are ENHRY and SYGVKD. The germline V and J ends were trimmed by 7 bases and 2 bases, with 15 bases remaining between them. CDR3 length: 14 residues. The CDR3, as DNA: TGTGCCATCACCGAAGACAGATTTCCCTACGAGCAGTACTTC. It translates to CAITEDRFPYEQYF.

The chain uses TRBV27 and TRBJ2-7; 9 nucleotides match TRBD1. The V gene's germline CDR1 is MNHEY and CDR2 SMNVEV (reference sequence). The CDR3 loop spans 12 amino acids. Losses at the gene ends were 6 bases for V and 5 bases for J; bases not matched to a gene: 2. In nucleotides, the CDR3 is TGTGCCAGCAGGGGACAGGGCCACGAGCAGTACTTC. It encodes CASRGQGHEQYF.

V and J are TRBV29-1 and TRBJ2-1; D might be TRBD1 (6 bases). This CDR3 region has 14 residues. Per germline, CDR1 SQVTM and CDR2 ANQGSEA. With 0 bases removed from V and 7 bases from J, the gap between germline ends came to 13 bases. Written as DNA, the CDR3 is TGCAGCGTTGAAGATCTAGGGGGTGGGAATGAGCAGTTCTTC. Translating it yields CSVEDLGGGNEQFF.

The CDR3 loop reads CASSPGGRAFTEAFF. CDR3 DNA: TGCGCCAGCAGTCCTGGGGGGCGCGCGTTCACTGAAGCTTTCTTT. The genes are TRBV10-2 and TRBJ1-1; weak D call: TRBD1 (6 bases). V was cut by 5 bases and J by 4 bases, with 17 bases left in between. The CDR3 extends over 15 amino acids. Germline CDR1 is WSHSY and CDR2 is SAAADI.

This clonotype was counted between two and nine times. The chain combines TRBV15 with TRBJ2-2; 11 bases are shared with TRBD2. In germline, CDR1 is LNHNV, CDR2 YYDKDF (reference sequence). This CDR3 contains 16 residues. V dropped 6 bases and J dropped 0; count of bases not matched to a gene: 3. The CDR3 nucleotides read TGTGCCACCAGACCGACTAGCGGGGCGAACACCGGGGAGCTGTTTTTT. Its protein is CATRPTSGANTGELFF. Looking up the rest from reference TRBV15 and TRBJ2-2 gives the full variable domain: DAMVIQNPRYQVTQFGKPVTLSCSQTLNHNVMYWYQQKSSQAPKLLFHYYDKDFNNEADTPDNFQSRRPNTSFCFLDIRSPGLGDTAMYLCATRPTSGANTGELFFGEGSRLTVL.

In this sample, this clonotype turned up a few times. This rearrangement joins TRBV10-3 to TRBJ2-2; 12 positions agree with TRBD2. This CDR3 region has 14 residues. With V trimmed by 9 bases and J by 7 bases, 6 bases remained unmatched. Per the germline V gene, CDR1 is ENHRY and CDR2 is SYGVKD. The CDR3 here is CAMLAGGLHGELFF. CDR3 coding DNA: TGTGCCATGCTAGCGGGGGGGCTCCACGGGGAGCTGTTTTTT.

The CDR3, as DNA: TGTGCCATCAGTGAGTGGCTAGCGGGGCAAGCCTACAATGAGCAGTTCTTC. Its protein is CAISEWLAGQAYNEQFF. V and J are TRBV10-3 and TRBJ2-1, with 9 bases lining up with TRBD2. Germline CDR1 reads ENHRY; CDR2 reads SYGVKD. The CDR3 length is 17 residues. With V trimmed by 1 base and J by 2 bases, 6 bases remained unmatched.

The V and J genes are TRBV20-1 and TRBJ2-5; either TRBD1 or TRBD2 may supply D (6 bases each). Germline CDR1 and CDR2: DFQATT and SNEGSKA (reference sequence). CDR3 length equals 11 residues. V lost 6 bases to trimming and J lost 5 bases, with 10 bases between them. The chain's CDR3 is CSAGGWETQYF. CDR3 bases: TGCAGTGCAGGGGGGTGGGAGACCCAGTACTTC.

The V and J genes are TRBV12-3 or TRBV12-4 and TRBJ2-3; 15 bases are shared with TRBD2. The CDR3 is 18 residues long. J was trimmed by 3 bases and V by 6 bases; bases with no gene match: 10. The CDR3 region is CASSPPDGLAGGTDTQYF. In DNA, the CDR3 is TGTGCCAGCAGCCCCCCAGACGGACTAGCGGGGGGGACAGATACGCAGTATTTT.

The J gene is TRBJ2-7, the V gene TRBV4-1; possible D gene TRBD2, 5 bases. CDR1 is MGHRA, CDR2 YSYEKL, per germline. V was pared by 0 bases and J by 4 bases, with 13 bases between. The CDR3 consists of 15 residues. The CDR3 sequence is CASSQDHYGNYEQYF. CDR3 bases: TGCGCCAGCAGCCAAGATCATTACGGGAATTACGAGCAGTACTTC.

The DNA for the CDR3 is TGTGCCAGCAGTTCAGGATTAGCGGACAATGAGCAGTTCTTC. It codes for CASSSGLADNEQFF. The chain uses TRBV12-3 or TRBV12-4 and TRBJ2-1; tentative D call: TRBD2 (6 bases). V was shortened by 4 bases and J by 5 bases, with 12 bases between the two germline ends. The CDR3 is 14 residues long.

CDR3 sequence: CASSYSPGGGGTDTQYF. CDR3 nucleotide sequence: TGTGCCAGCAGTTACTCCCCTGGCGGGGGGGGCACAGATACGCAGTATTTT. The chain has TRBV6-5 and TRBJ2-3, with 9 nucleotides matching TRBD2. The length of the CDR3 is 17 residues. After removal of 0 bases from V and 1 base from J, the junction contained 5 bases not matched to a gene. CDR1 is MNHEY, CDR2 SVGAGI, per germline.

This rearrangement joins TRBV4-1 to TRBJ2-7, with 7 bases fitting TRBD2. Germline lookup yields CDR1 MGHRA and CDR2 YSYEKL. V was pared by 1 base and J by 0 bases, with 3 bases of the junction left unmatched. The CDR3 is made up of 15 amino acids. This CDR3 reads CASSQASGNSYEQYF. As DNA, the CDR3 is TGCGCCAGCAGCCAAGCGAGCGGGAACTCCTACGAGCAGTACTTC.

This clonotype was counted a few times. This rearrangement joins TRBV11-2 to TRBJ2-7; D perhaps matches TRBD2 (6 bases). The V end was cut by 1 base, the J end by 3 bases, with 10 bases between. The CDR3 loop spans 14 amino acids. The V gene's germline CDR1 is SGHAT and CDR2 FQNNGV. The CDR3 sequence is CASSLGQGLYEQYF. Written as DNA, the CDR3 is TGTGCCAGCAGCTTAGGCCAGGGACTCTACGAGCAGTACTTC. Variable domain in full (rest from reference TRBV11-2 and TRBJ2-7): EAGVAQSPRYKIIEKRQSVAFWCNPISGHATLYWYQQILGQGPKLLIQFQNNGVVDDSQLPKDRFSAERLKGVDSTLKIQPAKLEDSAVYLCASSLGQGLYEQYFGPGTRLTVT.

The rearrangement links TRBV29-1 to TRBJ2-3; no clear D. The V gene's germline CDR1 is SQVTM and CDR2 ANQGSEA. Trimming stripped 0 bases from V and 6 bases from J, with 16 bases between. The CDR3 has 15 residues. The CDR3 loop reads CSVEDWTPDGDTQYF. The CDR3 DNA sequence: TGCAGCGTTGAAGATTGGACGCCCGACGGGGATACGCAGTATTTT.

The V gene is TRBV5-1, the J gene TRBJ1-2; no clear D gene. V was trimmed by 1 base and J by 6 bases, leaving 10 bases between them. Germline loops: CDR1 SGHRS, CDR2 YFSETQ. The CDR3 sequence is 13 residues long. CDR3 coding DNA: TGCGCCAGCAGCTTGTCTTCAGGCCATGGCTACACCTTC. It yields the protein CASSLSSGHGYTF.

V and J are TRBV4-1 and TRBJ2-7, with 7 bases identical to TRBD1. J lost 1 base, V lost 3 bases, and 9 bases had no gene match. Germline CDR1 and CDR2: MGHRA and YSYEKL. This CDR3 is 16 amino acids long. DNA of the CDR3: TGCGCCAGCAGCCATCCCACCGGGACAGAGTCCTACGAGCAGTACTTC. It encodes CASSHPTGTESYEQYF.